This T cell receptor (beta chain) was profiled in a study of identical twins. There are many counts of this clonotype. The V and J ends lost 2 bases and 3 bases respectively, with 9 bases between them. The CDR3 has 14 residues. Per the germline V gene, CDR1 is SGHRS and CDR2 is YFSETQ. TCRdb re-derived calls from the 5' RACE reads in MiXCR, one entry per CDR3 protein. The table includes hundreds of thousands of distinct CDR3 sequences, 6.1% detected once. This receptor was obtained from a young man in good health. The chain joins TRBV5-1 to TRBJ2-1, with D unresolved. Sequencing was performed on naive T cells sorted from blood. DNA of the CDR3: TGCGCCAGCAGCTTACGACTGAACTACAATGAGCAGTTCTTC. It codes for CASSLRLNYNEQFF.